This T cell receptor beta chain was obtained from a study of memory CD4+ T cells and cytomegalovirus serostatus. Concerning this clone itself: Its antigen remains unknown.

This CDR3 region has 15 residues. Germline V gene data show CDR1 as SGHNT and CDR2 as YYREEE (reference sequence). With 4 bases removed from V and 6 bases from J, the gap between germline ends came to 17 bases. Assay used: immunoSEQ multiplex PCR; TCRdb lists only in-frame clones, some missing. The table has about 57,000 clones, roughly 80% seen once. Single viable CD3+CD4+CD8-CD45RO+ cells were sorted as the memory CD4+ T cells. Findings and limits, study-wide: The CMV-associated TCR signature appears largely within the CD4+ memory repertoire. CD4+ memory repertoires contained about 40% of the 164 reported CMV TCRbeta sequences.

J is TRBJ2-1 and V is TRBV5-4; D could derive from TRBD1 or TRBD2 (5 bases each). This receptor was identified in an adult in good health and CMV-seronegative. Sequencing was performed on memory CD4+ T cells from blood. CDR3: CASSAGQYAGNEQFF. The CDR3 region has the DNA TGTGCCAGCAGCGCCGGACAATACGCGGGCAATGAGCAGTTCTTC. The entire variable domain, with the rest obtained from reference TRBV5-4 and TRBJ2-1, is as follows: ETGVTQSPTHLIKTRGQQVTLRCSSQSGHNTVSWYQQALGQGPQFIFQYYREEENGRGNFPPRFSGLQFPNYSSELNVNALELDDSALYLCASSAGQYAGNEQFFGPGTRLTVL.